These 26 T cell receptor beta chains were sequenced from one sample in a study of Ad26.COV2.S vaccination and SARS-CoV-2 variants. The treatment here: roughly 18 received Ad26.COV2.S at low or high dose, single or two shots; about 5 received placebo; per-sample allocation not given. Sampling took place 63 days after the first vaccine or placebo injection. This table comes from immunoSEQ multiplex PCR, and its TCRdb copy is limited to in-frame clones, with some not included. Of about 350,000 clones listed, roughly 84% are singletons. The sample was peripheral blood, taken in a trial of Ad26.COV2.S vaccine versus placebo. These receptors were taken from a person aged 18-60 years who received the Ad26.COV2.S COVID-19 vaccine or a placebo.

The rearrangement uses TRBV24-1 and TRBJ1-2, with 7 positions matching TRBD1. Germline assignment: CDR1 KGHDR and CDR2 SFDVKD. V shed 3 bases, J shed 4 bases, and the junction held 7 bases outside the gene matches. The CDR3 is made up of 15 amino acids. The CDR3 sequence: CATSDPSAGGYGYTF. CDR3 DNA: TGTGCCACCAGTGATCCCTCAGCAGGGGGCTATGGCTACACCTTC.

In its sample, this clone was seen a few times. The chain combines TRBV7-2 with TRBJ1-5, with D hard to call. The CDR3 sequence is 13 residues long. CDR1 SGHTA and CDR2 FQGNSA come from the germline V gene. The V end lost 6 bases, the J end lost 2 bases, and 8 bases lay between the germline ends. The CDR3 sequence is CASRGQGNQPQHF. The DNA for the CDR3 is TGTGCCAGCAGAGGGCAAGGCAATCAGCCCCAGCATTTT.

This chain connects TRBV7-9 to TRBJ2-7, with no clear D. This CDR3 is built from 11 residues. Germline V gives CDR1 SEHNR, CDR2 FQNEAQ (reference sequence). V was cut by 3 bases and J by 7 bases, with 7 bases left in between. The CDR3 is CASSFTREQYF. The CDR3 nucleotides are TGTGCCAGCAGCTTCACCCGTGAGCAGTACTTC.

J is TRBJ2-6 and V is TRBV7-9, with D uncertain. The V end lost 5 bases, the J end lost 2 bases, and 4 bases lay between the germline ends. CDR3 length: 13 amino acids. Germline CDR1 and CDR2: SEHNR and FQNEAQ (reference sequence). The CDR3 here is CASSGAGANVLTF. CDR3 nucleotides: TGTGCCAGCAGCGGTGCTGGGGCCAACGTCCTGACTTTC.

This clone was counted a single time. The chain uses TRBV11-2 and TRBJ2-1; TRBD1 matches 8 bases. Trimming cost V 2 bases and J 4 bases; bases outside gene matches: 7. This CDR3 has 16 amino acids. Germline V gene sequence: CDR1 SGHAT, CDR2 FQNNGV. The CDR3 reads CASSLFRRGRYNEQFF. The CDR3 DNA sequence: TGTGCCAGCAGCTTATTTCGCAGGGGGCGGTACAATGAGCAGTTCTTC.

CDR3 nucleotides: TGTGCCAGCAGTTACGGCAGGGTGGCAGCTTTCTTT. It encodes CASSYGRVAAFF. The chain has TRBV6-2 or TRBV6-3 and TRBJ1-1; a weak D match, TRBD1 (5 bases). This CDR3 is built from 12 residues. V lost 2 bases and J lost 10, with 11 bases in between. In germline, CDR1 is MNHEY, CDR2 SVGEGT.

This clone was detected only once. This sequence joins TRBV27 and TRBJ2-1; no reliable D call. The germline gives CDR1 MNHEY, CDR2 SMNVEV (reference sequence). Trimming stripped 1 base from V and 8 bases from J, with 6 bases between. The CDR3 runs to 12 residues. The CDR3 region is CASSLWGDEQFF. The CDR3 coding sequence is TGTGCCAGCAGTTTATGGGGTGATGAGCAGTTCTTC.

The chain has TRBV19 and TRBJ2-7, with TRBD2 matching 9 bases. Germline V gene lookup returns CDR1 LNHDA and CDR2 SQIVND (reference sequence). This CDR3 is 15 amino acids long. The ends lost 5 bases at V and 2 bases at J; junction bases unmatched: 7. The CDR3, as DNA: TGTGCCAGTAGTCCTCGGGCGGGGGGGCCCTACGAGCAGTACTTC. Its protein product is CASSPRAGGPYEQYF. Supplemented by reference TRBV19 and TRBJ2-7, the full variable domain reads DGGITQSPKYLFRKEGQNVTLSCEQNLNHDAMYWYRQDPGQGLRLIYYSQIVNDFQKGDIAEGYSVSREKKESFPLTVTSAQKNPTAFYLCASSPRAGGPYEQYFGPGTRLTVT.

Comment on this clone: Additional DNA sequences in this sample encode the identical CDR3. The rearrangement joins TRBV7-9 to TRBJ2-7; D uncertain. The CDR3 contains 11 residues. V lost 3 bases and J lost 3, with 3 bases in between. Per the germline V gene, CDR1 is SEHNR and CDR2 is FQNEAQ (reference sequence). The CDR3 spells CASSLDYEQYF. As DNA, the CDR3 is TGTGCCAGCAGCTTGGACTACGAGCAGTACTTC.

The chain carries TRBV9 and TRBJ2-5, with 9 bases identical to TRBD1. Trimming cost V 5 bases and J 2 bases; bases outside gene matches: 4. This CDR3 contains 14 residues. From germline, CDR1 is SGDLS and CDR2 YYNGEE. The CDR3, as DNA: TGTGCCAGCAGTAGGGACAGGGCTCAAGAGACCCAGTACTTC. This translates into CASSRDRAQETQYF.

The chain employs TRBV29-1 and TRBJ1-2; TRBD1 matches at 9 bases. The CDR3 has 11 amino acids. With V trimmed by 7 bases and J by 7 bases, 4 bases remained unmatched. CDR1 and CDR2 (germline): SQVTM, ANQGSEA. The CDR3 loop is CSAYRGPGYTF. In DNA, the CDR3 is TGCAGCGCCTACAGGGGGCCTGGCTACACCTTC.

The sample holds a few counts of this clone. The J gene is TRBJ1-1, the V gene TRBV6-5; D is undetermined. Between the trimmed V and J ends, which lost 6 bases and 5 bases, there was a span of 13 bases. The length of the CDR3 is 13 residues. Germline CDR1 reads MNHEY; CDR2 reads SVGAGI. In DNA form, the CDR3 reads TGTGCCAGCAGGGCGGACTTTGGGACTGAAGCTTTCTTT. The encoded protein is CASRADFGTEAFF.

This clone came up once. V gene TRBV19 combines with J gene TRBJ2-7, with TRBD1 matching over 7 bases. The CDR3 contains 15 residues. Per germline, CDR1 LNHDA and CDR2 SQIVND (reference sequence). With 1 base clipped from V and 0 bases from J, the junction kept 3 bases outside the gene matches. The CDR3 loop is CASSIVPGGSYEQYF. The CDR3 DNA reads as TGTGCCAGTAGTATAGTCCCAGGGGGCTCCTACGAGCAGTACTTC. The variable domain in full, completed from reference TRBV19 and TRBJ2-7, reads DGGITQSPKYLFRKEGQNVTLSCEQNLNHDAMYWYRQDPGQGLRLIYYSQIVNDFQKGDIAEGYSVSREKKESFPLTVTSAQKNPTAFYLCASSIVPGGSYEQYFGPGTRLTVT.

The chain combines TRBV7-9 with TRBJ2-7; 8 bases map to TRBD1. Unmatched junction bases numbered 6, after V lost 5 bases and J lost 3 bases. In germline, CDR1 is SEHNR, CDR2 FQNEAQ (reference sequence). The CDR3 is 14 amino acids. The CDR3 DNA reads TGTGCCAGCAGCCTTCGGACAGGGAGCTACGAGCAGTACTTC. As protein: CASSLRTGSYEQYF.

The chain recombines TRBV18 with TRBJ2-7, with 9 bases fitting TRBD1. Per germline, CDR1 KGHSH and CDR2 LQKENI. The length of the CDR3 is 15 residues. J lost 2 bases, V lost 3 bases, and 5 bases had no gene match. The CDR3 DNA sequence: TGTGCCAGCTCACCGGGACAGGGAGAGGCCTACGAGCAGTACTTC. It is translated as CASSPGQGEAYEQYF.

The chain couples TRBV7-9 to TRBJ1-1; TRBD1 matches at 11 bases. The V gene end was trimmed by 1 base and the J gene end by 5 bases; junction bases not matched to a gene: 3. The CDR3 contains 15 residues. Germline V gene sequence: CDR1 SEHNR, CDR2 FQNEAQ (reference sequence). CDR3 in DNA: TGTGCCAGCAGCTTAGGGACAGGGGGCGGGACTGAAGCTTTCTTT. Translation: CASSLGTGGGTEAFF.

This clone was seen a handful of times. The J gene is TRBJ2-1, the V gene TRBV10-2, with D unresolved. CDR1 and CDR2 (germline): WSHSY, SAAADI. The CDR3 totals 14 residues. The ends were cut back, 0 bases at V and 4 bases at J, with 7 bases in the middle. In DNA, the CDR3 is TGCGCCAGCAGTGAGTCGCCTTCTTACAATGAGCAGTTCTTC. Translation: CASSESPSYNEQFF.

The chain couples TRBV4-3 to TRBJ1-2; D is uncertain. Germline-derived CDR1 and CDR2 are LGHNA and YSLEER. CDR3 length: 16 amino acids. Trimming cost V 4 bases and J 1 base, with 16 bases left between them. CDR3 protein: CASSPESGWDNYGYTF. The CDR3 nucleotides read TGCGCCAGCAGCCCTGAGTCCGGGTGGGATAACTATGGCTACACCTTC.

The CDR3 sequence: CASSQDLLSYEQYF. DNA for the CDR3: TGCGCCAGCAGCCAGGACCTCCTCTCCTACGAGCAGTACTTC. The chain recombines TRBV5-1 with TRBJ2-7, with unresolved D. The ends were cut back, 4 bases at V and 0 bases at J, with 11 bases in the middle. The CDR3 is made up of 14 amino acids. From germline, CDR1 is SGHRS and CDR2 YFSETQ.

The rearrangement uses TRBV6-5 and TRBJ1-3, with D possibly matching TRBD1 (6 bases). Deletions cut 2 bases from V and 0 bases from J, with 11 bases between. This CDR3 is built from 16 residues. Germline V lookup: CDR1 MNHEY, CDR2 SVGAGI. CDR3 protein: CASSYRTGLSGNTIYF. The CDR3 DNA reads TGTGCCAGCAGTTACCGAACAGGGCTCTCTGGAAACACCATATATTTT.

The chain uses TRBV7-8 and TRBJ2-7; either TRBD1 or TRBD2 may fit D (5 bases each). Germline V lookup: CDR1 SGHVS, CDR2 FQNEAQ. V gave up 5 bases and J gave up 2 bases, with 22 bases separating them. CDR3 length: 17 amino acids. The CDR3 nucleotides are TGTGCCAGCAGCGCCCCTGACCTGCCAGGGAGTACCTACGAGCAGTACTTC. Residues: CASSAPDLPGSTYEQYF.

This chain links TRBV3-1 (or the pseudogene TRBV3-2) with TRBJ1-3, with unresolved D. CDR1 is LGHDT, CDR2 YNNKEL, per germline (reference sequence). Trimming took 0 bases from V and 4 from J, leaving 10 bases between them. The CDR3 is 15 residues long. For the CDR3, the DNA is TGTGCCAGCAGCCAAGACGGTCCTGGGGGAAACACCATATATTTT. It codes for CASSQDGPGGNTIYF.

The chain has TRBV7-9 and TRBJ2-7, with 10 bases fitting TRBD1. The CDR3 is made up of 16 amino acids. Germline values: CDR1 SEHNR, CDR2 FQNEAQ (reference sequence). After removal of 3 bases from V and 1 base from J, the junction contained 6 bases not matched to a gene. CDR3 sequence reads: CASSFRDRGLSYEQYF. In nucleotides, the CDR3 is TGTGCCAGCAGCTTCAGGGACAGGGGCCTTTCCTACGAGCAGTACTTC.

Concerning this clone itself: The junction shows a germline mismatch at one end, possibly a read error. This chain links TRBV2 with TRBJ1-4; D might be TRBD1 (5 bases). CDR1 is SNHLY, CDR2 FYNNEI, per germline. The CDR3 runs to 11 residues. CDR3: CASSEVRDRRF. The CDR3, as DNA: TGTGCCAGCAGTGAAGTTCGGGACCGACGCTTT.

The genes are TRBV2 and TRBJ1-1, with 8 bases fitting TRBD1. V lost 3 bases to trimming and J lost 6 bases; unmatched junction nucleotides: 12. This CDR3 region has 16 residues. CDR1 is SNHLY, CDR2 FYNNEI, per germline. The CDR3 DNA sequence: TGTGCCAGCAGTGACACATGGTCAGGGGGCAGACCTGAAGCTTTCTTT. It yields the protein CASSDTWSGGRPEAFF.

The chain carries TRBV10-3 and TRBJ2-1; 9 positions agree with TRBD2. V was clipped by 7 bases and J by 3 bases; unmatched bases: 4. This CDR3 is built from 14 residues. Looked up from germline, CDR1 is ENHRY and CDR2 is SYGVKD. CDR3 protein: CAITIAGDYNEQFF. The CDR3 DNA reads TGTGCCATCACCATAGCGGGGGACTACAATGAGCAGTTCTTC.